These 8 T cell receptor beta chains were sequenced from one sample in a study of human T cells and chemical hapten exposure (dated by TCRdb to the early 2020s). Total RNA was extracted from unfractionated whole blood collected in Tempus Blood RNA tubes. The method was 5' RACE. The instrument was an Illumina MiSeq. The public sequencing data were trimmed at Q25 with fastp and processed into clonotypes with MiXCR by TCRdb, which kept only in-frame beta chains. Here each entry gathers all rows of one CDR3 protein and keeps the most common genes and DNA. The sample records more than 140,000 distinct CDR3 sequences, about 4% of which are singletons. Of the sample, over 1.1% is held by the ten largest clones. These receptors all stem from a female donor in good health.

The V gene is TRBV6-5, the J gene TRBJ2-3; TRBD2 matches 13 bases. Trimming at V came to 5 bases and at J to 5 bases, leaving 4 bases not matched to a gene. This CDR3 spans 15 amino acids. In germline, CDR1 is MNHEY, CDR2 SVGAGI. The CDR3 DNA reads as TGTGCCAGCAGTGAGGGACTAGCGGGGATAGATACGCAGTATTTT. This codes for CASSEGLAGIDTQYF.

This clonotype occurred many times. This sequence joins TRBV19 and TRBJ1-4; 8 positions agree with TRBD1. Germline V CDR1 and CDR2: LNHDA, SQIVND (reference sequence). V was pared by 5 bases and J by 7 bases, with 9 bases of the junction left unmatched. The CDR3 runs 15 residues. CDR3 sequence reads: CASSDRTGLVEKLFF. CDR3 bases: TGTGCCAGTAGTGACCGGACAGGGTTGGTTGAAAAACTGTTTTTT.

This clonotype was observed at least ten times. The chain recombines TRBV20-1 with TRBJ2-1; 7 bases agree with TRBD2. Germline CDR1 reads DFQATT; CDR2 reads SNEGSKA (reference sequence). V was clipped by 3 bases and J by 7 bases; unmatched bases: 9. The CDR3 is 14 residues long. CDR3 protein: CSASGAGTTNEQFF. The CDR3 region has the DNA TGCAGTGCTAGTGGGGCAGGGACTACGAATGAGCAGTTCTTC.

This clonotype was detected many times. The rearrangement links TRBV19 to TRBJ2-7, with D perhaps TRBD1 (6 bases). V was shortened by 0 bases and J by 2 bases, with 14 bases between the two germline ends. This CDR3 is built from 16 residues. Germline CDR1 LNHDA, CDR2 SQIVND (reference sequence). The CDR3 DNA sequence: TGTGCCAGTAGTATAGACCGGGGACAACCAGCCTACGAGCAGTACTTC. Its protein product is CASSIDRGQPAYEQYF. The full variable domain, in which reference TRBV19 and TRBJ2-7 provide the parts outside the CDR3, is DGGITQSPKYLFRKEGQNVTLSCEQNLNHDAMYWYRQDPGQGLRLIYYSQIVNDFQKGDIAEGYSVSREKKESFPLTVTSAQKNPTAFYLCASSIDRGQPAYEQYFGPGTRLTVT.

This clonotype occurred many times. The V gene is TRBV6-6, the J gene TRBJ2-3; 15 positions match TRBD2. Germline CDR1 is MNHNY and CDR2 is SVGAGI (reference sequence). The V gene end was trimmed by 2 bases and the J gene end by 5 bases; junction bases not matched to a gene: 11. The CDR3 is 19 amino acids. CDR3 sequence reads: CASSYPTWTSGGARDTQYF. CDR3 DNA sequence: TGTGCCAGCAGTTACCCTACCTGGACTAGCGGGGGGGCTCGAGATACGCAGTATTTT.

The V gene is TRBV6-1, the J gene TRBJ1-6; the match to TRBD1 covers 8 bases. After removal of 6 bases from V and 7 bases from J, the junction contained 11 bases not matched to a gene. The CDR3 spans 16 residues. Germline V lookup: CDR1 MNHNS, CDR2 SASEGT. CDR3 DNA sequence: TGTGCCAGCAGCGCCCTGCTGCGGACAGGGAATTCACCCCTCCACTTT. Amino acids: CASSALLRTGNSPLHF.

In its sample, this clonotype was seen many times. The chain carries TRBV20-1 and TRBJ2-7, with D possibly matching TRBD2 (6 bases). The germline CDR1 and CDR2 sequences are DFQATT and SNEGSKA (reference sequence). This CDR3 comprises 11 residues. Trimming shortened V by 3 bases and J by 6 bases, and 9 bases separated the two germline ends. This CDR3 reads CSAREGREQYF. CDR3 coding DNA: TGCAGTGCTAGGGAGGGTCGCGAGCAGTACTTC.

This clonotype was recorded at least ten times. This chain links TRBV3-1 with TRBJ2-1, with 9 bases aligning to TRBD2. V lost 0 bases to trimming and J lost 7 bases; unmatched junction nucleotides: 10. The CDR3 totals 17 residues. Per the germline V gene, CDR1 is LGHDT and CDR2 is YNNKEL (reference sequence). The CDR3 sequence is CASSQDWSGGPGNEQFF. The CDR3 DNA sequence: TGTGCCAGCAGCCAAGATTGGAGCGGGGGGCCAGGGAATGAGCAGTTCTTC.